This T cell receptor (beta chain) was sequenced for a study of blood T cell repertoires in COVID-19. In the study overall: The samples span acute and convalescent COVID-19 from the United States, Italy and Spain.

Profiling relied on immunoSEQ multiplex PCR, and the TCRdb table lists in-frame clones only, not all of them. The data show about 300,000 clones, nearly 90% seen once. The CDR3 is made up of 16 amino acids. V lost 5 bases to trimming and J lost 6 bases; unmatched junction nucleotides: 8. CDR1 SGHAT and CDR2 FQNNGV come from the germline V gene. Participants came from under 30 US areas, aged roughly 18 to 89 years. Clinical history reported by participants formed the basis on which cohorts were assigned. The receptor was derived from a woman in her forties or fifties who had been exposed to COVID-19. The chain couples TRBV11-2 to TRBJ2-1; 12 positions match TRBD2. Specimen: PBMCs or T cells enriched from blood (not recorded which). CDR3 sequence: CASSPRLAGGPNEQFF. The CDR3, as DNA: TGTGCCAGCAGCCCTCGGCTAGCGGGGGGGCCCAATGAGCAGTTCTTC.